The entry below describes one TCR beta chain. Participants were aged about 18 to 90 years from around 26 US areas. As originally analysed: Amplification with reference gene primers provided the estimates of nucleated cell counts. Data came from immunoSEQ multiplex PCR; TCRdb stores just in-frame clones and leaves some out. Clone size and the V and J calls come from that table; the DNA yielded D and trimming. Among around 200,000 clones listed, around 85% were seen once. CDR3 length equals 13 residues. Germline lookup yields CDR1 SEHNR and CDR2 FQNEAQ (reference sequence). The germline V and J ends were trimmed by 5 bases and 4 bases, with 10 bases remaining between them. This record belongs to a study of blood T cell repertoires in COVID-19. Study summary: The cDNA or gDNA used as material had been derived from T cells, B-cell-depleted T cells, or PBMCs.

What was sequenced was PBMCs or T cells enriched from blood (not recorded which). V and J are TRBV7-9 and TRBJ2-3; D is possibly TRBD1 (6 bases). This sequence was found in a man aged 35-49 years who had recovered from COVID-19. DNA of the CDR3: TGTGCCAGCAGCCTGACAGGTCCAGATACGCAGTATTTT. Its translation: CASSLTGPDTQYF.